This entry lists 3 T cell receptor beta chains sequenced from one sample in a study of Ad26.COV2.S vaccination and SARS-CoV-2 variants. Generated by immunoSEQ multiplex PCR, the TCRdb table keeps only in-frame clones and is missing some. The sample lists about 350,000 clones; about 88% were seen once. Treatment in this sample: around 19 received Ad26.COV2.S at low or high dose, single or two shots; roughly five received placebo; per-sample allocation not given. Each sample was drawn 63 days after the first injection (of vaccine or placebo). The sample in question was peripheral blood, obtained in a trial of Ad26.COV2.S vaccine versus placebo. Every receptor here comes from a person between 18 and 60 years old who received the Ad26.COV2.S COVID-19 vaccine or a placebo.

This chain uses TRBV10-3 with TRBJ2-1; the D is unclear. Per the germline V gene, CDR1 is ENHRY and CDR2 is SYGVKD. With 2 bases removed from V and 0 bases from J, the gap between germline ends came to 23 bases. The CDR3 runs to 20 residues. The CDR3 protein is CAISETERTPRNSSYNEQFF. The CDR3 DNA follows: TGTGCCATCAGTGAGACGGAACGTACTCCGCGGAATAGCTCCTACAATGAGCAGTTCTTC.

The rearrangement uses TRBV6-2 or TRBV6-3 and TRBJ2-1; 7 positions match TRBD1. The CDR3 spans 16 residues. CDR1 is MNHEY and CDR2 is SVGEGT in the germline V gene. J gave up 0 bases and V 6 bases, and 8 bases lay outside the gene matches. This CDR3 is CASSPSTGRSYNEQFF. CDR3 nucleotides: TGTGCCAGCAGCCCCTCGACAGGGCGCTCCTACAATGAGCAGTTCTTC.

V gene TRBV10-1 combines with J gene TRBJ2-1; weak D call: TRBD2 (5 bases). The CDR3 consists of 16 residues. Trimming cost V 3 bases and J 5 bases, with 17 bases left between them. Germline V gene sequence: CDR1 WNHNN, CDR2 SYGVQD (reference sequence). Here the CDR3 DNA reads TGCGCCAGCAGTGATCCTTCGGCGGACTCAAACAATGAGCAGTTCTTC. Amino acids: CASSDPSADSNNEQFF.